This TCR beta chain was sequenced in a study of CD8 T cells in Susac syndrome. In blood CD8+ and CD4+ T cells, TCR beta underwent sequencing. Negative isolation yielded CD4+ and CD8+ T cells, and FACS enriched TEMRA cells. Random-hexamer reverse transcription was applied to about 0.45 to 1 ug RNA. Amplification of TCR beta CDR3 by immunoSEQ multiplex PCR spanned 54 Vbeta and 13 Jbeta. TCRdb called the immunoSEQ multiplex PCR reads again in MiXCR, with one record for every CDR3 protein. In the table there are 200,000 to 300,000 distinct CDR3 sequences, almost 97% of which are singletons. This TCR derives from a human donor with Susac syndrome. Material for sequencing was CD4+ T cells from PBMCs.

DNA for the CDR3: TGCGCCAGCAGACCCCAGGTTACTAATGAAAAACTGTTTTTT. Translated: CASRPQVTNEKLFF. The V gene is TRBV5-1, the J gene TRBJ1-4; D not certain. The CDR3 totals 14 residues. Germline lookup yields CDR1 SGHRS and CDR2 YFSETQ. Trimming removed 5 bases from V and 2 bases from J, with 10 bases in between.